The 13 T cell receptor beta chains in this list originate from one sample, sequenced in a study of human T cells and chemical hapten exposure. The time point is: patch test 2, 6 weeks after DPC sensitization. As for treatment: therapeutic diphenylcyclopropenone sensitization with weekly scalp DPC. TCRdb reprocessed the RACE reads via MiXCR and lists one record per CDR3 protein. The sample has a few hundred thousand distinct CDR3 sequences, about 6% seen once. The source was whole blood, collected in connection with sensitization to the hapten diphenylcyclopropenone (DPC). The receptors were sampled from a woman younger than 30 with alopecia areata. Some clones in this sample may be carry-over from other donors' samples.

The chain combines TRBV19 with TRBJ2-2; D call uncertain. CDR1 LNHDA and CDR2 SQIVND come from the germline V gene (reference sequence). The V end was cut by 8 bases, the J end by 5 bases, with 6 bases between. The CDR3 is 11 residues long. The CDR3 DNA follows: TGTGCCAGTGATGAAACCGGGGAGCTGTTTTTT. Translation: CASDETGELFF.

The table lists this clonotype with many counts. The chain employs TRBV25-1 and TRBJ1-3; 8 bases are a match to TRBD1. The V gene end was trimmed by 4 bases and the J gene end by 3 bases; junction bases not matched to a gene: 5. The CDR3 covers 15 residues. Germline V gene sequence: CDR1 MGHDK, CDR2 SYGVNS. The DNA for the CDR3 is TGTGCCAGCAGTGGATACAGGGGGATTGGAAACACCATATATTTT. Translating it yields CASSGYRGIGNTIYF.

The chain carries TRBV4-1 and TRBJ2-3; D is ambiguous. Trimming pared 1 base from V and 1 base from J, leaving 9 bases between. Germline V gene sequence: CDR1 MGHRA, CDR2 YSYEKL. The CDR3 consists of 15 residues. The CDR3 is CASSQVPVGTDTQYF. The DNA for the CDR3 is TGCGCCAGCAGCCAAGTACCCGTGGGCACAGATACGCAGTATTTT.

The sample holds many counts of this clonotype. The rearrangement uses TRBV29-1 and TRBJ1-1; D uncertain. The CDR3 length is 10 residues. Between the trimmed V and J ends, which lost 6 bases and 3 bases, there was a span of 5 bases. Germline V gene sequence: CDR1 SQVTM, CDR2 ANQGSEA. The CDR3 sequence: CSVWDTEAFF. The CDR3 DNA is TGCAGCGTCTGGGACACTGAAGCTTTCTTT.

This sequence joins TRBV9 and TRBJ1-5; D gene uncertain. The V end lost 2 bases, the J end lost 0 bases, and 9 bases lay between the germline ends. CDR3 length equals 15 residues. Germline loops: CDR1 SGDLS, CDR2 YYNGEE. For the CDR3, the DNA is TGTGCCAGCAGCGTCCGGCCGGATAGCAATCAGCCCCAGCATTTT. Translation gives CASSVRPDSNQPQHF.

This clonotype occurred a few times. The chain is built from TRBV5-1 and TRBJ1-1; D possibly corresponds to TRBD1 (6 bases). CDR1 is SGHRS and CDR2 is YFSETQ in the germline V gene. Trimming cost V 5 bases and J 1 base, with 15 bases left between them. The length of the CDR3 is 15 residues. CDR3 nucleotides: TGCGCCAGCAGGACGTCTCCGGGACAGAACACTGAAGCTTTCTTT. Residues: CASRTSPGQNTEAFF.

The rearrangement links TRBV2 to TRBJ1-1; no clear D gene. The CDR3 has 16 residues. The V end was cut by 7 bases, the J end by 5 bases, with 23 bases between. CDR1 and CDR2 (germline): SNHLY, FYNNEI. CDR3: CASIYRLVLNQTEAFF. The DNA for the CDR3 is TGTGCCAGCATTTATCGGTTGGTCCTAAACCAAACTGAAGCTTTCTTT. Drawing the rest from reference TRBV2 and TRBJ1-1, the complete variable domain is EPEVTQTPSHQVTQMGQEVILRCVPISNHLYFYWYRQILGQKVEFLVSFYNNEISEKSEIFDDQFSVERPDGSNFTLKIRSTKLEDSAMYFCASIYRLVLNQTEAFFGQGTRLTVV.

The rearrangement links TRBV6-1 to TRBJ1-4, with a possible D match to TRBD1 (5 bases). The CDR3 runs 16 residues. The germline V and J ends were trimmed by 0 bases and 4 bases, with 12 bases remaining between them. The germline V gene encodes CDR1 MNHNS and CDR2 SASEGT. CDR3: CASSEALGTVNEKLFF. CDR3 bases: TGTGCCAGCAGTGAAGCGCTGGGGACCGTTAATGAAAAACTGTTTTTT.

This clonotype was found many times. The chain is built from TRBV29-1 and TRBJ2-7; D may match TRBD1 or TRBD2 (5 bases each). CDR3 length: 11 amino acids. Per the germline V gene, CDR1 is SQVTM and CDR2 is ANQGSEA. Between the trimmed V and J ends, which lost 5 bases and 8 bases, there was a span of 13 bases. CDR3 region: CSVFTGPQQYF. CDR3 DNA: TGCAGCGTTTTTACGGGACCGCAGCAGTACTTC.

This clonotype has more than one count but fewer than ten. The chain links TRBV12-3 or TRBV12-4 to TRBJ2-3, with 8 positions matching TRBD1. CDR3 length: 16 residues. V trimming: 4 bases; J trimming: 2 bases; junction bases outside the gene matches: 8. CDR3 amino acids: CASSSATGVFTDTQYF. The CDR3 bases are TGTGCCAGCAGTTCGGCGACAGGGGTTTTCACAGATACGCAGTATTTT.

This clonotype was counted a few times. The rearrangement joins TRBV20-1 to TRBJ2-7, with 7 bases identical to TRBD1. The V gene's germline CDR1 is DFQATT and CDR2 SNEGSKA (reference sequence). V shed 3 bases and J 6 bases; nucleotides not matched to a gene: 11. CDR3 length equals 14 residues. The CDR3: CSASVYRGSGEQYF. As DNA, the CDR3 is TGCAGTGCTAGTGTTTACAGGGGCTCCGGCGAGCAGTACTTC.

This sequence joins TRBV4-2 and TRBJ2-1; 12 nucleotides match TRBD2. The V segment lost 1 base and the J segment 7 bases; nucleotides outside the gene matches: 8. Germline V CDR1 and CDR2: LGHNA, YNFKEQ. The CDR3 runs to 17 residues. CDR3 in amino acids: CASSQVGRTSGVNEQFF. For the CDR3, the DNA is TGTGCCAGCAGCCAAGTTGGACGGACTAGCGGGGTTAATGAGCAGTTCTTC.

V gene TRBV4-1 combines with J gene TRBJ1-4; TRBD1 is a possible D gene (5 bases). This CDR3 region has 21 residues. Deletions cut 0 bases from V and 4 bases from J, with 27 bases between. Germline V gene sequence: CDR1 MGHRA, CDR2 YSYEKL. The CDR3 coding sequence is TGCGCCAGCAGCCAAGATCTAATAGAGGCAGGGAGGGGAGGGCGTAATGAAAAACTGTTTTTT. Protein product: CASSQDLIEAGRGGRNEKLFF.